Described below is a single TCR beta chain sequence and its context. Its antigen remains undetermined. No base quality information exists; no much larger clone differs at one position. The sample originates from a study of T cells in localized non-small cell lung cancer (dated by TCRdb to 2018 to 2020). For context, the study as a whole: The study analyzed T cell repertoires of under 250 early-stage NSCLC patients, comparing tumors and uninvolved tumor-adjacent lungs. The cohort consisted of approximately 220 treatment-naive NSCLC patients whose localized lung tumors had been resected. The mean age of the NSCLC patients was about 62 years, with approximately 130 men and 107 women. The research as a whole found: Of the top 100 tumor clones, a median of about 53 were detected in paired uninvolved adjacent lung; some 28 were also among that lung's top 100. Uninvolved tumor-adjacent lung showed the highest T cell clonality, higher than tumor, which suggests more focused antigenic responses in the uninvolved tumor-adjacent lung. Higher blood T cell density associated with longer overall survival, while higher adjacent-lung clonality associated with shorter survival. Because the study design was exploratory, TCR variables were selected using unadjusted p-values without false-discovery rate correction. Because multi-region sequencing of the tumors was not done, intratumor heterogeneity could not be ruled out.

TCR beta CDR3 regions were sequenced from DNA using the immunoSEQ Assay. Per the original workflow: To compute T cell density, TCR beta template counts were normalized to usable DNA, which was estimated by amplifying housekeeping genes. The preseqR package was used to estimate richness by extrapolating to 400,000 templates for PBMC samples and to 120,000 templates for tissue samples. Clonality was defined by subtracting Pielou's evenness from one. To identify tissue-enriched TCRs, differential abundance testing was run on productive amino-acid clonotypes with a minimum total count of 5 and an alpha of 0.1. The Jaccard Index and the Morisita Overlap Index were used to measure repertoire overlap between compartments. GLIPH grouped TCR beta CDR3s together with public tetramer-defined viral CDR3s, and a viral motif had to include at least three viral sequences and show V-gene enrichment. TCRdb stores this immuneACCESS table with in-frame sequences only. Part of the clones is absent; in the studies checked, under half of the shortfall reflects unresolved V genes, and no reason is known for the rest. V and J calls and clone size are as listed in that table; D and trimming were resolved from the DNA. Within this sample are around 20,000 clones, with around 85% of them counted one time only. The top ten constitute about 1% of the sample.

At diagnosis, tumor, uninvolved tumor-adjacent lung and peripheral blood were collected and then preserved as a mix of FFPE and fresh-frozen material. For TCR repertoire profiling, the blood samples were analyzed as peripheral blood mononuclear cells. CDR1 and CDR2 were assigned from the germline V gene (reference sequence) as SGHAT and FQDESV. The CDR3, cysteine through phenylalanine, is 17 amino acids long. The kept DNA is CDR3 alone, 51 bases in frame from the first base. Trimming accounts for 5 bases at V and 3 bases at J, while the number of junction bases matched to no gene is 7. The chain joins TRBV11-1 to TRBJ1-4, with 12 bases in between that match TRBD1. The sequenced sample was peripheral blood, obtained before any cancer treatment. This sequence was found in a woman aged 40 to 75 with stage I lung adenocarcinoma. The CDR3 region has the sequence CASSPGTGGPANEKLFF. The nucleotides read TGTGCCAGCAGCCCCGGGACAGGGGGCCCGGCTAATGAAAAACTGTTTTTT.